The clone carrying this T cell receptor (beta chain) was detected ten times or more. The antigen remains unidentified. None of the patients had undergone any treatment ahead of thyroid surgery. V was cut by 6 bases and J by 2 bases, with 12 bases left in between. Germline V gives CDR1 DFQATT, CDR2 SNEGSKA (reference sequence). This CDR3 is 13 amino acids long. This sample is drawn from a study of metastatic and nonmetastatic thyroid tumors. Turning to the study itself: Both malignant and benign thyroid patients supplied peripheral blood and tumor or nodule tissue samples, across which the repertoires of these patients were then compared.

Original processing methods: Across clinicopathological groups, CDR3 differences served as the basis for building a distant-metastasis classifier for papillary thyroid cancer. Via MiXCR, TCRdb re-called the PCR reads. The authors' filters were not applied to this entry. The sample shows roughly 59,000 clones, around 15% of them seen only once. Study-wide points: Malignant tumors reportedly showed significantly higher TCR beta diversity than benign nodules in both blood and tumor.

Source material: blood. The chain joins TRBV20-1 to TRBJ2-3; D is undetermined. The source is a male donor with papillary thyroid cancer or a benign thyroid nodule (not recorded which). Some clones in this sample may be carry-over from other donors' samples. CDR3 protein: CSAPAPLTDTQYF. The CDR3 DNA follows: TGCAGTGCCCCGGCCCCCCTCACAGATACGCAGTATTTT.